A selection of T cell receptor beta chains follows, all from one sample in a study of CD8+ T cells in alopecia areata. The data were produced by immunoSEQ multiplex PCR, yet TCRdb's version contains in-frame clones alone and is incomplete. Among roughly 180,000 clones listed, 51% were seen once. This specimen consisted of CD8+ T cells sorted from blood, obtained around week 54, from a patient treated with tofacitinib. The receptors come from a human donor with alopecia areata. CDR3s include the opening cysteine and the closing phenylalanine or tryptophan. Fields, in order: J gene, V gene, CDR3 protein.

TRBJ1-1 | TRBV6-5 | CASTPLQGLGEAFF
TRBJ1-1 | TRBV27 | CASSSRQGLTEAFF
TRBJ1-2 | TRBV2 | CASSDTAGYGYTF
TRBJ2-3 | TRBV29-1 | CRQDTQYF
TRBJ2-7 | TRBV4-1 | CASSRGPSTIYEQYF
TRBJ2-2 | TRBV7-9 | CASSSPQLTGANTGELFF
TRBJ1-2 | TRBV25-1 | CASTGGDSNYGYTF
TRBJ2-7 | TRBV7-9 | CASSLATYEQYF
TRBJ2-1 | TRBV7-9 | CASSRTSGGNNEQFF
TRBJ1-2 | TRBV7-9 | CASSLTRGEDGYTF
TRBJ1-4 | TRBV12-5 | CASGPGTGNEKLFF
TRBJ2-7 | TRBV11-2 | CASRPMTGRLDEQYF
TRBJ2-1 | TRBV7-9 | CASRATGGRNEQFF
TRBJ2-7 | TRBV30 | CAWSGVAVSYEQYF
TRBJ1-5 | TRBV19 | CASNTGIWGNYQPQHF
TRBJ2-7 | TRBV6-5 | CASSYSTGIYEQYF
TRBJ2-7 | TRBV5-1 | CASSGTRSSYEQYF
TRBJ2-7 | TRBV29-1 | CSVGWSSYEQYF
TRBJ1-2 | TRBV19 | CASSIQGTSNYGYTF
TRBJ2-2 | TRBV4-3 | CASRDRGNTGELFF
TRBJ1-1 | TRBV4-1 | CASSQGGNLREAFF
TRBJ1-2 | TRBV19 | CASSMGYGYTF
TRBJ1-5 | TRBV19 | CASSAPGQGGSIQHF
TRBJ1-6 | TRBV6-4 | CAEPGQNNSPLHF
TRBJ2-5 | TRBV29-1 | CSGVHFPQETQYF
TRBJ2-5 | TRBV30 | CAWTQTNGGVGTQYF
TRBJ2-7 | TRBV9 | CASSFSQGEGADEQYF
TRBJ2-4 | TRBV4-1 | CASSQGGLAKNIQYF
TRBJ2-3 | TRBV9 | CASSVGGMQWADTQYF
TRBJ2-5 | TRBV5-6 | CASSRRDRVSETQYF
TRBJ1-5 | TRBV25-1 | CASTLGQYHQPQHF
TRBJ2-5 | TRBV19 | CASSTSGTSGEETQYF
TRBJ2-3 | TRBV27 | CASSLQGARTDTQYF
TRBJ2-3 | TRBV5-1 | CASSLARQKTDTQYF
TRBJ1-2 | TRBV27 | CASSFSTGDTNYGYTF
TRBJ2-2 | TRBV7-9 | CASSSSAGQGETGELFF
TRBJ1-6 | TRBV27 | CASSLSMGARNSPLHF
TRBJ1-1 | TRBV29-1 | CSVLAENTEAFF
TRBJ2-7 | TRBV6-5 | CASSYGTGGPEQYF
TRBJ1-1 | TRBV27 | CASSPPGLNTEAFF
TRBJ1-2 | TRBV27 | CASSLGGEDYGYTF
TRBJ2-5 | TRBV12-5 | CASGWVQETQYF
TRBJ2-1 | TRBV4-1 | CASSPTDRGPTYNEQFF
TRBJ2-4 | TRBV30 | CAWSYVDTATDIQYF
TRBJ1-1 | TRBV2 | CASSTDGMNTEAFF